The subject of this entry is one T cell receptor beta chain. This record comes from a study of regulatory dendritic cells for organ transplantation. Repertoires were generated with immunoSEQ multiplex PCR, while TCRdb's copy carries only in-frame clones and drops some. Counted here are 20,000 to 25,000 clones, roughly 69% occurring once; the ten biggest clones make up 0.7% to 1%. CDR1 is MNHNY, CDR2 SVGAGI, per germline (reference sequence). The ends were cut back, 5 bases at V and 3 bases at J, with 10 bases in the middle. This CDR3 region has 13 residues. The source material was memory CD4+ T cells from blood. The subset was: CD45RO+ memory T cells. This TCR derives from a human donor in good health. The gene calls are TRBV6-6 and TRBJ1-1; maybe TRBD1 (6 bases). CDR3 DNA sequence: TGTGCCAGCAGTACCACAGGGTACACTGAAGCTTTCTTT. It is translated as CASSTTGYTEAFF.